Here is one TCR beta chain with its context. The target antigen is unknown. CDR1 is WNHNN, CDR2 SYGVQD, per germline (reference sequence). The CDR3 consists of 15 residues. The V and J ends lost 8 bases and 8 bases, in that order; junction bases with no gene match: 9. The sample originates from a study of T cell responses to AZD1222 COVID-19 vaccine. The study, taken as a whole, reports: Spike-specific TCR depth and breadth grew after two AZD1222 doses.

Sequencing used immunoSEQ multiplex PCR; TCRdb keeps in-frame clones, though not all of them. Of some 190,000 clones detected, about nine tenths appear once; the ten largest clones hold about 2.1%. The starting material was peripheral blood, obtained 28 days after the second AZD1222 dose. The sequence came from an adult who received the AZD1222 COVID-19 vaccine. The chain has TRBV10-1 and TRBJ2-1; TRBD2 aligns across 13 bases. The CDR3 protein is CASSEGTSGTDEQFF. The CDR3 DNA reads TGCGCCAGCTCAGAAGGGACTAGCGGGACGGATGAGCAGTTCTTC.